This T cell receptor beta chain derives from a study of T cell repertoires in cytomegalovirus infection. TCRdb recomputed calls from the reads with MiXCR, one row per CDR3 protein. This table holds about 920,000 distinct CDR3 sequences, approximately 33% found once. Comments on this clonotype: Its antigen is undetermined.

This specimen was cultured CD8+ T cells from PBMCs, taken from culture after CMV antigen stimulation. This clonotype originated in a human donor in good health (CMV status not recorded). Some clones in this sample may be carry-over from other donors' samples.

The CDR3 protein is CASTGLSQYF. CDR3 DNA sequence: TGTGCCAGCACGGGGTTGTCCCAGTACTTC. This chain links TRBV6-8 with TRBJ2-5, with D tentatively TRBD2 (5 bases). With 7 bases removed from V and 9 bases from J, the gap between germline ends came to 9 bases. The CDR3 runs to 10 residues. Germline assignment: CDR1 MNHGY and CDR2 SAAAGT.